Below are 9 T cell receptor beta chains sequenced from a single sample in a study of graft-versus-host responses after intestinal transplantation. Antigens for these TCRs are unknown. TCRdb's table, derived via immunoSEQ multiplex PCR, lists solely in-frame clones and lacks some. The top ten hold approximately 0.32% of the sample, which has tens of thousands of clones, around 93% seen once. The specimen was unstimulated CD4+ T cells sorted from spleen or lymph node cells, collected before transplant. These receptors were taken from a human donor who was the organ donor for an intestinal transplant.

This rearrangement joins TRBV5-4 to TRBJ2-3; 9 bases match TRBD2. CDR1 is SGHNT, CDR2 YYREEE, per germline (reference sequence). J lost 4 bases, V lost 4 bases, and 10 bases had no gene match. CDR3 length: 16 amino acids. The CDR3 protein is CASSLLSGGAPDTQYF. CDR3 bases: TGTGCCAGCAGCCTCCTTAGCGGGGGCGCACCAGATACGCAGTATTTT.

The rearrangement links TRBV11-3 to TRBJ2-5; 13 nucleotides agree with TRBD2. Trimming took 1 base from V and 2 from J; bases not matched to a gene: 13. Germline-derived CDR1 and CDR2 are SGHNT and YENEEA. This CDR3 is 20 amino acids long. The chain's CDR3 is CASSLGFIGLAGELQETQYF. The CDR3 DNA follows: TGTGCCAGCAGCTTAGGATTTATAGGACTAGCGGGAGAACTTCAAGAGACCCAGTACTTC.

CDR3: CASSLRKTAGGESYEQYF. The CDR3, as DNA: TGCGCCAGCAGCTTGAGGAAGACAGCGGGGGGGGAATCCTACGAGCAGTACTTC. The rearrangement joins TRBV5-1 to TRBJ2-7, with TRBD2 matching over 10 bases. The CDR3 is 18 amino acids. From germline, CDR1 is SGHRS and CDR2 YFSETQ. V gave up 1 base and J gave up 1 base; unmatched junction bases: 11.

This clone was observed a handful of times. V gene TRBV7-3 combines with J gene TRBJ1-2, with 12 bases fitting TRBD1. Germline V CDR1 and CDR2: SGHTA, FQGTGA. This CDR3 region has 15 residues. The ends lost 4 bases at V and 7 bases at J; junction bases unmatched: 7. The DNA for the CDR3 is TGTGCCAGCAGCTCGGGGACAGGGGGCGGCGGTGGCTACACCTTC. As protein: CASSSGTGGGGGYTF.

The chain couples TRBV18 to TRBJ1-3, with TRBD1 as a possible D gene (6 bases). The CDR3 covers 14 residues. Germline V gene lookup returns CDR1 KGHSH and CDR2 LQKENI. V was clipped by 1 base and J by 2 bases, with 6 bases between them. CDR3 in amino acids: CASSPQGAGNTIYF. The CDR3, as DNA: TGTGCCAGCTCACCACAGGGGGCTGGAAACACCATATATTTT.

The genes are TRBV5-1 and TRBJ1-4; TRBD1 agrees at 11 bases. The CDR3 has 15 amino acids. The germline CDR1 and CDR2 sequences are SGHRS and YFSETQ. Unmatched junction bases numbered 3, after V lost 2 bases and J lost 6 bases. CDR3 DNA sequence: TGCGCCAGCAGCTTCTCGGGACAGGGGGATGAAAAACTGTTTTTT. Its protein is CASSFSGQGDEKLFF.

The chain uses TRBV15 and TRBJ2-2; 7 nucleotides line up with TRBD1. The ends lost 4 bases at V and 6 bases at J; junction bases unmatched: 8. Germline-derived CDR1 and CDR2 are LNHNV and YYDKDF (reference sequence). There are 15 residues in the CDR3. The CDR3 reads CATSIRQGMAGELFF. The CDR3 DNA follows: TGTGCCACCAGCATACGACAGGGCATGGCCGGGGAGCTGTTTTTT.

This clone was detected once. The chain recombines TRBV7-3 with TRBJ2-3; weak D call: TRBD2 (6 bases). The CDR3 sequence is 17 residues long. Per germline, CDR1 SGHTA and CDR2 FQGTGA. V was clipped by 1 base and J by 6 bases, with 20 bases between them. The CDR3: CASSLIAGPNLVDTQYF. The CDR3 region has the DNA TGTGCCAGCAGCTTAATTGCGGGGCCAAACCTAGTGGATACGCAGTATTTT.

The chain employs TRBV7-9 and TRBJ1-1; D is possibly TRBD1 (6 bases). Trimming removed 1 base at V and 4 bases at J, with 13 bases between. The CDR3 is 15 residues long. Germline CDR1 and CDR2: SEHNR and FQNEAQ (reference sequence). In DNA, the CDR3 is TGTGCCAGCAGCTTAGGGGGGGGGCGCACCACTGAAGCTTTCTTT. Residues: CASSLGGGRTTEAFF.